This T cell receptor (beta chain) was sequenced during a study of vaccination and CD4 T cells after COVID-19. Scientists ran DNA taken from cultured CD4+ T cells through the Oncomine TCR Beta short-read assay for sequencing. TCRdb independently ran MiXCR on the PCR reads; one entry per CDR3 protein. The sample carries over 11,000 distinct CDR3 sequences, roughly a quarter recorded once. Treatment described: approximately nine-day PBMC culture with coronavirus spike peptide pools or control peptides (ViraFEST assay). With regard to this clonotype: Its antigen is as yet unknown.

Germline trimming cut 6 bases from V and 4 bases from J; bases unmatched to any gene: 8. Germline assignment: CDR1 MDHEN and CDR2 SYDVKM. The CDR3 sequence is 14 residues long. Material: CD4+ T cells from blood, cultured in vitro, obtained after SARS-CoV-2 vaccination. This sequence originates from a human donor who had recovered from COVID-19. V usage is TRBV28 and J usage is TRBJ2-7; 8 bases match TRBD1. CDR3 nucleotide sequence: TGTGCCAGCAGGCCGACAGGGGTACCGTACGAGCAGTACTTC. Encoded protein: CASRPTGVPYEQYF.